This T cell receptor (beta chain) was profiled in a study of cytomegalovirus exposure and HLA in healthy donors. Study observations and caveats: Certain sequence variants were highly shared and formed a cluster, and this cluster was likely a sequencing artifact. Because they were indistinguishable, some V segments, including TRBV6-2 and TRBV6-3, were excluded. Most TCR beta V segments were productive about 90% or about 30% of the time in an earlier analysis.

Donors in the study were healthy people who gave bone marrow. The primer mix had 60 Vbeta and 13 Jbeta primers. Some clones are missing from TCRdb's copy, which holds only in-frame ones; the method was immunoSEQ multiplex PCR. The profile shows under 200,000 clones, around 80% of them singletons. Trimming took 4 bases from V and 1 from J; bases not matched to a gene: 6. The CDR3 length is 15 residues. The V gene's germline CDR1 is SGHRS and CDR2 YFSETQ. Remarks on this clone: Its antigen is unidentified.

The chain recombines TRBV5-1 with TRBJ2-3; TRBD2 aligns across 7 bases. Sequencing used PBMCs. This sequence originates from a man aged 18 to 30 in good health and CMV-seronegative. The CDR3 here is CASSPRGEGTDTQYF. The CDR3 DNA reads TGCGCCAGCAGCCCTCGGGGGGAAGGCACAGATACGCAGTATTTT.